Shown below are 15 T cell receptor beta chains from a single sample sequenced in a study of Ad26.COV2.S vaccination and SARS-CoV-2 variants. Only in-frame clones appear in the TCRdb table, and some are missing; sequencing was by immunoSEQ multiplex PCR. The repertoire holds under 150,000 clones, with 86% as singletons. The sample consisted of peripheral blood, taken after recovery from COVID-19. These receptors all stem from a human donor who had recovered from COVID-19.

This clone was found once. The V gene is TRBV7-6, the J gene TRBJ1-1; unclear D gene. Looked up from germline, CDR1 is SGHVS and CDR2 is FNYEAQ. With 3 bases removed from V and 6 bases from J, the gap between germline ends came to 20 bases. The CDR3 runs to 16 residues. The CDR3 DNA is TGTGCCAGCAGCTTGTTGGGAGAATTCGACTTCGCTGAAGCTTTCTTT. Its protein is CASSLLGEFDFAEAFF.

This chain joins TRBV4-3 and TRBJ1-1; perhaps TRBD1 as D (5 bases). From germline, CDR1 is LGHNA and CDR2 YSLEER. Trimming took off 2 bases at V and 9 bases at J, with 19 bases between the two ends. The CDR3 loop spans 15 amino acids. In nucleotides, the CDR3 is TGCGCCAGCAGCCAACAATACGGGACCCCTGCTCAAGCTTTCTTT. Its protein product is CASSQQYGTPAQAFF.

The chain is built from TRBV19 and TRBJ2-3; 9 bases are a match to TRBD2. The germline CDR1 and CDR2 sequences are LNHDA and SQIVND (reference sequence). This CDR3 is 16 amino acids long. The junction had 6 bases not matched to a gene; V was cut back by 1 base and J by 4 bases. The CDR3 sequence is CASSIAAGGRPDTQYF. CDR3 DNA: TGTGCCAGTAGTATAGCAGCGGGGGGTCGCCCAGATACGCAGTATTTT.

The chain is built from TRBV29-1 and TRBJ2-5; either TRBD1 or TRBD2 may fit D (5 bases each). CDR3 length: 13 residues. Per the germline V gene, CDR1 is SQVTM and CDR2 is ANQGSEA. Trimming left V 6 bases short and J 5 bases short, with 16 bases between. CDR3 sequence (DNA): TGCAGCGTCCGGACATCCTCGGGGGAGACCCAGTACTTC. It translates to CSVRTSSGETQYF. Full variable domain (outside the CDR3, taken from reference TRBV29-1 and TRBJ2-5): SAVISQKPSRDICQRGTSLTIQCQVDSQVTMMFWYRQQPGQSLTLIATANQGSEATYESGFVIDKFPISRPNLTFSTLTVSNMSPEDSSIYLCSVRTSSGETQYFGPGTRLLVL.

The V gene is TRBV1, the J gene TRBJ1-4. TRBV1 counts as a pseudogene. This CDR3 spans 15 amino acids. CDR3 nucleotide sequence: TGCACCAGCAGCCAAGATCGAGTATTTGGGGAAAAACTGTTTTTT. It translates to CTSSQDRVFGEKLFF.

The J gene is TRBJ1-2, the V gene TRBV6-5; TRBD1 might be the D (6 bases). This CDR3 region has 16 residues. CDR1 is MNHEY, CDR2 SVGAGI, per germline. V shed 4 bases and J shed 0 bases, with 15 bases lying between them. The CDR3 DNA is TGTGCCAGCAGTTCTGGCTCGGGGGCTGCTAACTATGGCTACACCTTC. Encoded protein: CASSSGSGAANYGYTF.

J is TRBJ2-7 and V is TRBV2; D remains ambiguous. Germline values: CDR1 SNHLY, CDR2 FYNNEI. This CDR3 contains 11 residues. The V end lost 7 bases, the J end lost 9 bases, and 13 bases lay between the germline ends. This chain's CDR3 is CASKDRSVQYF. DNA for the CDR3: TGTGCCAGCAAGGACCGTTCAGTGCAGTACTTC.

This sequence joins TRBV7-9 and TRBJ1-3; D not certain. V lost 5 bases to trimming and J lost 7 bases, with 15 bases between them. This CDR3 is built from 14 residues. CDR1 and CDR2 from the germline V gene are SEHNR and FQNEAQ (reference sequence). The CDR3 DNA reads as TGTGCCAGCAGCAAGACTACCTACGAGAACACCATATATTTT. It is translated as CASSKTTYENTIYF. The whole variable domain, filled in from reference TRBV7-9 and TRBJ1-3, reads DTGVSQNPRHKITKRGQNVTFRCDPISEHNRLYWYRQTLGQGPEFLTYFQNEAQLEKSRLLSDRFSAERPKGSFSTLEIQRTEQGDSAMYLCASSKTTYENTIYFGEGSWLTVV.

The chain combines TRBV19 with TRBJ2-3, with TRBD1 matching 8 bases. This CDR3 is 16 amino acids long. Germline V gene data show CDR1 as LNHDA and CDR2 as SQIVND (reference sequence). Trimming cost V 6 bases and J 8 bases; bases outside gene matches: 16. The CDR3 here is CASRMTGVGGKGTQYF. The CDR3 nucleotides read TGTGCCAGTAGGATGACAGGGGTCGGGGGCAAGGGTACGCAGTATTTT.

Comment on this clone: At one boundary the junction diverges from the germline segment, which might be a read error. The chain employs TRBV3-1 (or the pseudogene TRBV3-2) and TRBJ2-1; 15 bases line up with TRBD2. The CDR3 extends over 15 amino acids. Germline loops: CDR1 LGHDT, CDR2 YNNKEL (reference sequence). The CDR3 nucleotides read TGCGGACTAGCGGGGGGGCAAAGATCCTACAATGAGCAGTTCTTC. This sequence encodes CGLAGGQRSYNEQFF.

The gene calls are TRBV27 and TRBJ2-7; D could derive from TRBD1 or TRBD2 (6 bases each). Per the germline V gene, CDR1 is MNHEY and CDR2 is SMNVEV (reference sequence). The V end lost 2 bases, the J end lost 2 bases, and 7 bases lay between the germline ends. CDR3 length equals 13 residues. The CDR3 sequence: CASSLGGPYEQYF. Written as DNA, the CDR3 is TGTGCCAGCAGTTTAGGGGGGCCCTACGAGCAGTACTTC.

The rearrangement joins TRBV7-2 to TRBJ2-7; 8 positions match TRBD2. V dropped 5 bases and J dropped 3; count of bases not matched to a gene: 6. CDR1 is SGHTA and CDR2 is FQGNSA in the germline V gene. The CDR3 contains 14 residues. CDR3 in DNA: TGTGCCAGCAGCGCGAGCGGGGGCCTCTACGAGCAGTACTTC. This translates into CASSASGGLYEQYF.

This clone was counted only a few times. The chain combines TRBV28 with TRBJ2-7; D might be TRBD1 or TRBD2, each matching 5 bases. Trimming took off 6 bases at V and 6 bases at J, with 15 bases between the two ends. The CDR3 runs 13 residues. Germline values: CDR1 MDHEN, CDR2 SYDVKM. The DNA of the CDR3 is TGTGCCAGCAGCCTAGGGACCGACCTCGAGCAGTACTTC. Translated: CASSLGTDLEQYF. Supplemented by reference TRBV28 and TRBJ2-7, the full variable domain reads DVKVTQSSRYLVKRTGEKVFLECVQDMDHENMFWYRQDPGLGLRLIYFSYDVKMKEKGDIPEGYSVSREKKERFSLILESASTNQTSMYLCASSLGTDLEQYFGPGTRLTVT.

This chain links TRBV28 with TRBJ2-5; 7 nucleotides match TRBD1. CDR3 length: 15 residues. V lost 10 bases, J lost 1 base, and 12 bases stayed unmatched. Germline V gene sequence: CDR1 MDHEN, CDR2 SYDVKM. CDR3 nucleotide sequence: TGTGCCACCAAAGCGACCGGGACAGCCCAAGAGACCCAGTACTTC. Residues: CATKATGTAQETQYF.

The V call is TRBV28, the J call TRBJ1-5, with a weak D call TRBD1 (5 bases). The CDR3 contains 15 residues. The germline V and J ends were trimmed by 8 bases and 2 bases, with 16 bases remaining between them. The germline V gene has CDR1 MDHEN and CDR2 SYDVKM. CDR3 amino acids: CASSTASRGNQPQHF. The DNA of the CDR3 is TGTGCCAGCTCGACAGCCTCCCGGGGCAATCAGCCCCAGCATTTT.